This TCR beta chain was sequenced for a study of control samples from healthy donors and cancer patients. The data were produced by immunoSEQ multiplex PCR, yet TCRdb's version contains in-frame clones alone and is incomplete. The data show some 49,000 clones, 85% to 95% seen once. Sequencing used PBMCs. The clonotype comes from a man aged 30 to 39 with colorectal cancer.

The CDR3, as DNA: TGTGCCAGCTCACCACTTCGGGACGGTGTCTATGGCTACACCTTC. Its translation is CASSPLRDGVYGYTF. The chain uses TRBV18 and TRBJ1-2, with D possibly being TRBD1 (5 bases). Germline CDR1 KGHSH, CDR2 LQKENI. The CDR3 has 15 amino acids. The ends were cut back, 1 base at V and 4 bases at J, with 13 bases in the middle. Based on the CDR3 plus reference TRBV18 and TRBJ1-2, the full variable domain is NAGVMQNPRHLVRRRGQEARLRCSPMKGHSHVYWYRQLPEEGLKFMVYLQKENIIDESGMPKERFSAEFPKEGPSILRIQQVVRGDSAAYFCASSPLRDGVYGYTFGSGTRLTVV.